The T cell receptor beta chain described here comes from a study of response to subunit inactivated influenza vaccine. Germline V gene lookup returns CDR1 DFQATT and CDR2 SNEGSKA (reference sequence). This CDR3 spans 12 amino acids. TCRdb re-called the RT-PCR reads with MiXCR, one entry per CDR3 protein. The sample consists of under 950,000 distinct CDR3 sequences, around 21% of them appearing once. The origin of this receptor is a man aged 45-65 years who received an inactivated influenza vaccine. This chain connects TRBV20-1 to TRBJ1-6, with no clear D. The specimen was PBMCs from blood, collected 5 days after vaccination. The CDR3 spells CSSFPYNSPLHF. In nucleotides, the CDR3 is TGCAGCTCTTTTCCCTATAATTCACCCCTCCACTTT.